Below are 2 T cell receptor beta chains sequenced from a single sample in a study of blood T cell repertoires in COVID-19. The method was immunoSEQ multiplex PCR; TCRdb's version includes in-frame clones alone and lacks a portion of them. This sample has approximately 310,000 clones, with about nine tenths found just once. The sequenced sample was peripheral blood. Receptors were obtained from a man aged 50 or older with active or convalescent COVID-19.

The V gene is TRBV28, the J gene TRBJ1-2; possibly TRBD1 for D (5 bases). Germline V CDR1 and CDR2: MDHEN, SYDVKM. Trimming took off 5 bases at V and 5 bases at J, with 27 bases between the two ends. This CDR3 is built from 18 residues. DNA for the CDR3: TGTGCCAGCAGTCCTCAGACGATAGACAGACAGATAATATATGGCTACACCTTC. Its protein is CASSPQTIDRQIIYGYTF.

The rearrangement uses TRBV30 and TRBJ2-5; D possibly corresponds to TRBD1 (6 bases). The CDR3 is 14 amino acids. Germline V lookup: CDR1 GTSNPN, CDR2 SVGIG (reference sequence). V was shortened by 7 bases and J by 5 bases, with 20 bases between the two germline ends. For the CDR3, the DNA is TGTGCCTTAGGAGGCGGGCGCCAGGGGGAGACCCAGTACTTC. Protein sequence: CALGGGRQGETQYF.